This T cell receptor (beta chain) stems from a study of cytomegalovirus exposure and HLA in healthy donors. Vbeta (60) and Jbeta (13) primers were used in the PCR. Produced via immunoSEQ multiplex PCR; TCRdb's table is partial and in-frame only. The profile shows 190,000 or so clones, 75% to 90% of them singletons. Germline-derived CDR1 and CDR2 are MDHEN and SYDVKM. CDR3 length: 12 residues. The sequence was obtained from a man over 45 in good health and CMV-seronegative. V gene TRBV28 combines with J gene TRBJ2-5, with TRBD2 as a possible D gene (7 bases). The DNA matches TRBJ2-7 better at its end, which makes the J call doubtful. Sample: PBMCs. Here the CDR3 reads CASRRGLYEQYF. Here the CDR3 DNA reads TGTGCCAGCAGGCGGGGGCTATACGAGCAGTACTTC.